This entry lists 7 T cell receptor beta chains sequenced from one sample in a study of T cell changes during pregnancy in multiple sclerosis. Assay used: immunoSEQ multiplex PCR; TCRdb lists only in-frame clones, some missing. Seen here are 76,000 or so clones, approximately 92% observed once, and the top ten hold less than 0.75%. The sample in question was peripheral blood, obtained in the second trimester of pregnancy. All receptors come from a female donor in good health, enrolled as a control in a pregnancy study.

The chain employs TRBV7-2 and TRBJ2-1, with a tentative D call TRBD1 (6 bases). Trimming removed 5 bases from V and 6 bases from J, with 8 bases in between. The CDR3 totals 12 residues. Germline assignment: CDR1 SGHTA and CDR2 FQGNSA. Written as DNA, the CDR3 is TGTGCCAGCAGCGCCAGGGGCAATGAGCAGTTCTTC. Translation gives CASSARGNEQFF. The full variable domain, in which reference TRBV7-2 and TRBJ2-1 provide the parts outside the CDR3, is GAGVSQSPSNKVTEKGKDVELRCDPISGHTALYWYRQSLGQGLEFLIYFQGNSAPDKSGLPSDRFSAERTGGSVSTLTIQRTQQEDSAVYLCASSARGNEQFFGPGTRLTVL.

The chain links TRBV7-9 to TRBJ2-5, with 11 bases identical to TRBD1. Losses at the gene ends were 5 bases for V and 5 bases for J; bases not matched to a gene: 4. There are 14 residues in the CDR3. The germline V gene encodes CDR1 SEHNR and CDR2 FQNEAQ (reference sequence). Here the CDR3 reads CASSTGQGEETQYF. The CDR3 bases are TGTGCCAGCAGCACGGGACAGGGGGAGGAGACCCAGTACTTC.

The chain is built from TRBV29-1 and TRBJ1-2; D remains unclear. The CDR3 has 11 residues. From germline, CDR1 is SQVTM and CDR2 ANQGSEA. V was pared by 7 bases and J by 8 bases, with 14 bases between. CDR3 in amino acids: CSGRVTEGYTF. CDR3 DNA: TGCAGCGGGCGGGTTACAGAGGGCTACACCTTC.

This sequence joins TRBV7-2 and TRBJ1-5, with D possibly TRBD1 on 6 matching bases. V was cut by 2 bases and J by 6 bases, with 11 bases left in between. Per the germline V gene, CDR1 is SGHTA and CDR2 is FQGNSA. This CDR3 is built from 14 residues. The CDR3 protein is CASSLNRDGQPQHF. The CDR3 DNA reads TGTGCCAGCAGCTTAAACAGGGACGGTCAGCCCCAGCATTTT.

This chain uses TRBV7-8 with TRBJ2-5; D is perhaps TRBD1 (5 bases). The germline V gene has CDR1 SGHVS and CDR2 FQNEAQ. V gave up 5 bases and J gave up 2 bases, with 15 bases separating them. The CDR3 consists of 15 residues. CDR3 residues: CASSPYDRRQETQYF. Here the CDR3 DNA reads TGTGCCAGCAGCCCGTATGACAGAAGACAAGAGACCCAGTACTTC.

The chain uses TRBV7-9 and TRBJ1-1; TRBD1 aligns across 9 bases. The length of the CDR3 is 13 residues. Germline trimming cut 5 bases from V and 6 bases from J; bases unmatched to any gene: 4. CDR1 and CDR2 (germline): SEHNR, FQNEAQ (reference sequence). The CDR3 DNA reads TGTGCCAGCAGCCTGGGACAGGGACCTGAAGCTTTCTTT. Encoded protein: CASSLGQGPEAFF.

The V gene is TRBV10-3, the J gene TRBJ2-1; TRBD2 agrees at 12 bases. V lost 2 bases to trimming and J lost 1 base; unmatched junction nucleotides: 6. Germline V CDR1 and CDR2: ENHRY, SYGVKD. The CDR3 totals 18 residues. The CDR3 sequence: CAISEAWTSGNSYNEQFF. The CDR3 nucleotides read TGTGCCATCAGTGAGGCCTGGACTAGCGGGAATTCCTACAATGAGCAGTTCTTC.